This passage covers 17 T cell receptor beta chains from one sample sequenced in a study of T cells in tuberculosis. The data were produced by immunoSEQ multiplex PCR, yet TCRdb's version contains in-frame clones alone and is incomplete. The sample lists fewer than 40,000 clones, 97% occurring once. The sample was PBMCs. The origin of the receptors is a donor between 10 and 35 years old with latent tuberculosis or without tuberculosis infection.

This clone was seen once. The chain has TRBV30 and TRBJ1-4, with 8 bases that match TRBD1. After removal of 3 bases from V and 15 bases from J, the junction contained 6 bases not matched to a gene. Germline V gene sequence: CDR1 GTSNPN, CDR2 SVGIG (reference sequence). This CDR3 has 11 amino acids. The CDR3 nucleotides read TGTGCCTGGAGCCAGGGGGCGCGGGTGTTTTTT. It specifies CAWSQGARVFF. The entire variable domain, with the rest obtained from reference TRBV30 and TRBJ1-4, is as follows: SQTIHQWPATLVQPVGSPLSLECTVEGTSNPNLYWYRQAAGRGLQLLFYSVGIGQISSEVPQNLSASRPQDRQFILSSKKLLLSDSGFYLCAWSQGARVFFGSGTQLSVL.

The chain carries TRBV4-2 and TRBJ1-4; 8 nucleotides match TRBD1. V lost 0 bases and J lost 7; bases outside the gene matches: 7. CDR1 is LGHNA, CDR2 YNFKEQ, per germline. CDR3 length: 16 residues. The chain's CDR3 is CASSQEFGTGFEKLFF. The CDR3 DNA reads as TGTGCCAGCAGCCAAGAGTTTGGGACAGGTTTTGAAAAACTGTTTTTT.

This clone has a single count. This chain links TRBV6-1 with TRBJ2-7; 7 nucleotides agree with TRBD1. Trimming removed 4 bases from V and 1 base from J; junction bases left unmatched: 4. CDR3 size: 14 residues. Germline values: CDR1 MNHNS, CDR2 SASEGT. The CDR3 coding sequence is TGTGCCAGCAGTGCCGGGGACAGTTCCTACGAGCAGTACTTC. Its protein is CASSAGDSSYEQYF.

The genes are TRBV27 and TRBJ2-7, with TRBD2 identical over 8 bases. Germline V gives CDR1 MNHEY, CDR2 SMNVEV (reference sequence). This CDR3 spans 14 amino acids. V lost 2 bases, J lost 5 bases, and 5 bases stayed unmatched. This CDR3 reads CASSLRGGQNEQYF. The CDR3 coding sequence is TGTGCCAGCAGTTTACGGGGGGGGCAGAACGAGCAGTACTTC.

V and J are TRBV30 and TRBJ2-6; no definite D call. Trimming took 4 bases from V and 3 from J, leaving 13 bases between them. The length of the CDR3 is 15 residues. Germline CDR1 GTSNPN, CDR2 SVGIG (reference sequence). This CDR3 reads CAWMILGFGANVLTF. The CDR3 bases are TGTGCCTGGATGATCCTAGGCTTTGGGGCCAACGTCCTGACTTTC.

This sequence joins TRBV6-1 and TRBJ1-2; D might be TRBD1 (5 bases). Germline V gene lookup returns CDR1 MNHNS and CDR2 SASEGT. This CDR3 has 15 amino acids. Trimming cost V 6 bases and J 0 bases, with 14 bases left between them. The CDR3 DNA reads TGTGCCAGCAGCCACTCCCCAGGGACTAACTATGGCTACACCTTC. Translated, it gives CASSHSPGTNYGYTF.

The CDR3 nucleotides read TGTGCCAGCAGTCCGGACTCCCATGAGCAGTTCTTC. Its protein is CASSPDSHEQFF. The gene calls are TRBV7-9 and TRBJ2-1, with TRBD2 as a possible D gene (5 bases). CDR1 is SEHNR and CDR2 is FQNEAQ in the germline V gene (reference sequence). Trimming removed 6 bases from V and 8 bases from J, with 11 bases in between. The CDR3 length is 12 residues. Full variable domain (remainder filled in from reference TRBV7-9 and TRBJ2-1): DTGVSQNPRHKITKRGQNVTFRCDPISEHNRLYWYRQTLGQGPEFLTYFQNEAQLEKSRLLSDRFSAERPKGSFSTLEIQRTEQGDSAMYLCASSPDSHEQFFGPGTRLTVL.

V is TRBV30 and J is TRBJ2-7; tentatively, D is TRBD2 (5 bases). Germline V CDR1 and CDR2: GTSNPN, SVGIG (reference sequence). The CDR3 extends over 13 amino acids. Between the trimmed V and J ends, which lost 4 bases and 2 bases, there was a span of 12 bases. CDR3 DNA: TGTGCCTGGAAGTCGGCGGGCGCCTACGAGCAGTACTTC. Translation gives CAWKSAGAYEQYF.

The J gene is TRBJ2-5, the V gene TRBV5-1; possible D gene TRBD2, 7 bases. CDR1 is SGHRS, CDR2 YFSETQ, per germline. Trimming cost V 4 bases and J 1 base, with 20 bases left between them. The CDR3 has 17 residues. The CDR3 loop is CASSPGRGATLQETQYF. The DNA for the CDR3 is TGCGCCAGCAGCCCCGGTCGGGGGGCGACCCTCCAAGAGACCCAGTACTTC.

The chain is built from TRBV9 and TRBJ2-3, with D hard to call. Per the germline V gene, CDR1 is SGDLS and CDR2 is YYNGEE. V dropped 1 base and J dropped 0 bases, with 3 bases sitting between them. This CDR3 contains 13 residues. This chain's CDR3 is CASSVISTDTQYF. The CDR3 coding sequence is TGTGCCAGCAGCGTAATAAGCACAGATACGCAGTATTTT. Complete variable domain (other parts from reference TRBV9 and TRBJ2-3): DSGVTQTPKHLITATGQRVTLRCSPRSGDLSVYWYQQSLDQGLQFLIQYYNGEERAKGNILERFSAQQFPDLHSELNLSSLELGDSALYFCASSVISTDTQYFGPGTRLTVL.

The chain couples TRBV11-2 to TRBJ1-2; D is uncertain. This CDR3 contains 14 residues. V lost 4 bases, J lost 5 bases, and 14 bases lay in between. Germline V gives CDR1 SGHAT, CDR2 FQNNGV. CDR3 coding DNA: TGTGCCAGCAGCTCCACCGGGATACGATATGGCTACACCTTC. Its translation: CASSSTGIRYGYTF. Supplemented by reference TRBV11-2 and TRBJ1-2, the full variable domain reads EAGVAQSPRYKIIEKRQSVAFWCNPISGHATLYWYQQILGQGPKLLIQFQNNGVVDDSQLPKDRFSAERLKGVDSTLKIQPAKLEDSAVYLCASSSTGIRYGYTFGSGTRLTVV.

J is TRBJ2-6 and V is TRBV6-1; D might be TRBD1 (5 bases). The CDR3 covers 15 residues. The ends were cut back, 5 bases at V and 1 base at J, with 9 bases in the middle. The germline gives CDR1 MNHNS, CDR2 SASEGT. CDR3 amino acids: CASSLPGSGANVLTF. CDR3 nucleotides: TGTGCCAGCAGTCTCCCAGGGTCTGGGGCCAACGTCCTGACTTTC.

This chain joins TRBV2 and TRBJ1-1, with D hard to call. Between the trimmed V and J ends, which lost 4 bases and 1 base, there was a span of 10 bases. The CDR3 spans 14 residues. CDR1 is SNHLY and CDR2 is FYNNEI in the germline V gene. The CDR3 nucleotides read TGTGCCAGCAGTGCGGGTTTTTGGAACACTGAAGCTTTCTTT. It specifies CASSAGFWNTEAFF.

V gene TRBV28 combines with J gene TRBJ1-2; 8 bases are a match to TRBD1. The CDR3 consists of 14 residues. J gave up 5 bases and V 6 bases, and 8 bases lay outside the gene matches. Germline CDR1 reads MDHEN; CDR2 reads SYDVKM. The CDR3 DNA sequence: TGTGCCAGCAGCTTCCGGGACAGGCAGTATGGCTACACCTTC. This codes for CASSFRDRQYGYTF.

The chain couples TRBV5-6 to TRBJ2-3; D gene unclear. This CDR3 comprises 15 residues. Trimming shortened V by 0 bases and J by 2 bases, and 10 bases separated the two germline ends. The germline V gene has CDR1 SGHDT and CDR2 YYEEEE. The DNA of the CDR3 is TGTGCCAGCAGCTTGGTAGCCTCCGACACAGATACGCAGTATTTT. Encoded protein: CASSLVASDTDTQYF.

In nucleotides, the CDR3 is TGTGCCAGCAGTTCCCAGATGACAGTCTTCCAGGTTGGCTACACCTTC. It encodes CASSSQMTVFQVGYTF. This sequence joins TRBV28 and TRBJ1-2, with a tentative D call TRBD1 (5 bases). V was cut by 4 bases and J by 7 bases, with 22 bases left in between. The germline gives CDR1 MDHEN, CDR2 SYDVKM. The CDR3 is 16 residues long.

This CDR3 reads CASRSGTQSSYGYTF. The CDR3 DNA reads TGCGCCAGCAGATCAGGAACTCAGAGCTCCTATGGCTACACCTTC. The chain has TRBV5-1 and TRBJ1-2, with D uncertain. Germline CDR1 and CDR2: SGHRS and YFSETQ. V was trimmed by 5 bases and J by 4 bases, leaving 18 bases between them. The CDR3 spans 15 residues.